This T cell receptor (beta chain) was recovered during a study of blood T cell repertoires in COVID-19. V lost 4 bases to trimming and J lost 0 bases, with 8 bases between them. The CDR3 spans 13 residues. CDR1 is SGHNT, CDR2 YYREEE, per germline (reference sequence). The table came from immunoSEQ multiplex PCR; TCRdb's copy has only in-frame clones and leaves some out. This table holds 250,000 to 300,000 clones, roughly 81% found once. Cohorts were assigned according to the clinical history that participants reported. The rearrangement uses TRBV5-4 and TRBJ2-7, with a tentative D call TRBD2 (6 bases). The sample consisted of PBMCs or T cells enriched from blood (not recorded which). The clonotype was recovered from a woman aged 50 to 60 who had been exposed to COVID-19. CDR3 coding DNA: TGTGCCAGCAGCCGGGAGAGCTCCTACGAGCAGTACTTC. Its protein is CASSRESSYEQYF. The whole variable domain, remainder taken from reference TRBV5-4 and TRBJ2-7, is ETGVTQSPTHLIKTRGQQVTLRCSSQSGHNTVSWYQQALGQGPQFIFQYYREEENGRGNFPPRFSGLQFPNYSSELNVNALELDDSALYLCASSRESSYEQYFGPGTRLTVT.